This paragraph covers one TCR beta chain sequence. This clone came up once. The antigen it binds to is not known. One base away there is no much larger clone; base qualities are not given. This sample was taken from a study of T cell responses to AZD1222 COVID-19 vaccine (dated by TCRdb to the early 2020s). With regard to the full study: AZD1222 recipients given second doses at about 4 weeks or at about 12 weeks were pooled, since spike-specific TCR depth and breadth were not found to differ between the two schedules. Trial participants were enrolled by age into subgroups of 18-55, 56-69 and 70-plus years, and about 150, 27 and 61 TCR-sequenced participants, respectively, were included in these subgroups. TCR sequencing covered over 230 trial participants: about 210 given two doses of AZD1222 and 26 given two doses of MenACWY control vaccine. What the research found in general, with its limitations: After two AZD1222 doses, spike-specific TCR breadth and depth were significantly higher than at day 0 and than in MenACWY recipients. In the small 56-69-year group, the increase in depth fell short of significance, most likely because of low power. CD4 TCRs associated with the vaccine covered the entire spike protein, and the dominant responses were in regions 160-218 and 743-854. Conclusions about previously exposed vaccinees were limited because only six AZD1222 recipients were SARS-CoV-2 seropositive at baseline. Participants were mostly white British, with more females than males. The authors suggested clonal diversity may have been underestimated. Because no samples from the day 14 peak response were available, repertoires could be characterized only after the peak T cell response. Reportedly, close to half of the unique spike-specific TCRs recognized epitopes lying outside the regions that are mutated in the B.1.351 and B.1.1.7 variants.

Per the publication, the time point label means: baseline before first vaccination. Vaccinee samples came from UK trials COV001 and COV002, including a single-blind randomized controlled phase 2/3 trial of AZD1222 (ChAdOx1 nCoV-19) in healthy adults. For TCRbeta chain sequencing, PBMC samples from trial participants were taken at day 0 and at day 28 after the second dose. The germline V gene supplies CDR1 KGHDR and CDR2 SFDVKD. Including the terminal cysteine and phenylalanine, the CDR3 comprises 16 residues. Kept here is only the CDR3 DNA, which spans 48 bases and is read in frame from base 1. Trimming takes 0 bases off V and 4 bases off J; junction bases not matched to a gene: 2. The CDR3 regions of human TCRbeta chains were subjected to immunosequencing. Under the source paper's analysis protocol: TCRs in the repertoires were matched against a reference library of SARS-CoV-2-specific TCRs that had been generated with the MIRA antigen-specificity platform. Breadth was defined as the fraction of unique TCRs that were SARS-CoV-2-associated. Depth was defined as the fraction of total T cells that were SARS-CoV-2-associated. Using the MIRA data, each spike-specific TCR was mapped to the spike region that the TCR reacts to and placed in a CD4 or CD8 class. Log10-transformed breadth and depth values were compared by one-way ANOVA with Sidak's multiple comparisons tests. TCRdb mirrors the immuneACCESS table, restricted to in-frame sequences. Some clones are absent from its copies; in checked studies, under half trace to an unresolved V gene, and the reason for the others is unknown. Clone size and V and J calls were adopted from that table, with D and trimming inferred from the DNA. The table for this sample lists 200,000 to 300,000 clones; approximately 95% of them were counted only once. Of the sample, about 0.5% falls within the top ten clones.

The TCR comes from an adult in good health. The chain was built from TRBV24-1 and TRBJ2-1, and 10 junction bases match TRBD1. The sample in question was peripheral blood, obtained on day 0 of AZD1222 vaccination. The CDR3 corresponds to CATSDLGDRGYNEQFF. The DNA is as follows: TGTGCCACCAGTGATTTGGGGGACAGGGGATACAATGAGCAGTTCTTC.